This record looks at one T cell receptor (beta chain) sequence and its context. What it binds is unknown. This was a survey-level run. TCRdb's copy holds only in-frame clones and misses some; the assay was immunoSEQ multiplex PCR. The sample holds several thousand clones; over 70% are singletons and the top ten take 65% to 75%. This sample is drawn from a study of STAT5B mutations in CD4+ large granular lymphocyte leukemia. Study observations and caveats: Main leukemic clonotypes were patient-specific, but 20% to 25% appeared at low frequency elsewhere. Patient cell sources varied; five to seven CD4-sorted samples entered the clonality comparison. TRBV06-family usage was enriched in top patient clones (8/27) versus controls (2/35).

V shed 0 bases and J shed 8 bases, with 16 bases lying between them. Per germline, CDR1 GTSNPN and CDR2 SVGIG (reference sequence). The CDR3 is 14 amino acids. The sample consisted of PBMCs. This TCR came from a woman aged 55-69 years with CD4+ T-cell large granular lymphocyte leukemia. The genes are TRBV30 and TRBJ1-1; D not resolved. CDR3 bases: TGTGCCTGGAGTGTAGGTTGGGCTCTCGGCGAAGCTTTCTTT. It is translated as CAWSVGWALGEAFF.